Listed here are 18 T cell receptor beta chains from one sample, sequenced in a study of blood T cell repertoires in COVID-19. Using immunoSEQ multiplex PCR, the repertoire was profiled, and TCRdb retains in-frame clones only, with some absent. The sample records 70,000 to 95,000 clones, more than 70% being singletons. The sequenced material came from peripheral blood. The source of these receptors is a woman older than 75 with active COVID-19.

The V call is TRBV7-2, the J call TRBJ2-1, with 8 positions matching TRBD2. The CDR3 loop spans 14 amino acids. V was clipped by 5 bases and J by 6 bases; unmatched bases: 6. Looked up from germline, CDR1 is SGHTA and CDR2 is FQGNSA. The CDR3 loop is CASSNSGGRNEQFF. The CDR3 bases are TGTGCCAGCAGCAACTCGGGGGGGCGCAATGAGCAGTTCTTC.

This clone has just one count. The chain has TRBV2 and TRBJ1-6, with 8 nucleotides matching TRBD1. Trimming took 1 base from V and 4 from J; bases not matched to a gene: 0. Germline V gene data show CDR1 as SNHLY and CDR2 as FYNNEI. The CDR3 consists of 15 residues. CDR3 amino acids: CASSEGTGYNSPLHF. The CDR3 DNA is TGTGCCAGCAGTGAAGGGACAGGGTATAATTCACCCCTCCACTTT.

This chain links TRBV28 with TRBJ1-5; D call uncertain. This CDR3 is 16 amino acids long. Germline assignment: CDR1 MDHEN and CDR2 SYDVKM. The V end lost 5 bases, the J end lost 4 bases, and 18 bases lay between the germline ends. As DNA, the CDR3 is TGTGCCAGCAGTCACCCCCCGGGAGGGTTTAATCAGCCCCAGCATTTT. It is translated as CASSHPPGGFNQPQHF.

In its sample, this clone was seen once. The chain joins TRBV18 to TRBJ2-5; 7 bases are shared with TRBD1. V lost 3 bases and J lost 0; bases outside the gene matches: 7. The CDR3 has 16 residues. Germline V gene data show CDR1 as KGHSH and CDR2 as LQKENI. For the CDR3, the DNA is TGTGCCAGCTCACCCATGACAGGGAATTACCAAGAGACCCAGTACTTC. Residues: CASSPMTGNYQETQYF.

The chain combines TRBV6-5 with TRBJ1-2; TRBD1 matches at 10 bases. The CDR3 sequence is 14 residues long. In germline, CDR1 is MNHEY, CDR2 SVGAGI. V lost 6 bases to trimming and J lost 4 bases; unmatched junction nucleotides: 5. In nucleotides, the CDR3 is TGTGCCAGCAGCACGGGACAGGGGCTCTATGGCTACACCTTC. Its translation: CASSTGQGLYGYTF.

The J gene is TRBJ1-5, the V gene TRBV19; TRBD1 agrees at 8 bases. CDR3 length: 17 residues. The germline CDR1 and CDR2 sequences are LNHDA and SQIVND (reference sequence). The trim removed 9 bases at V and 0 bases at J, leaving 13 bases unmatched. CDR3 sequence reads: CASRPRDRGYSNQPQHF. CDR3 nucleotide sequence: TGTGCCAGCCGCCCCCGAGACAGGGGATATAGCAATCAGCCCCAGCATTTT. Looking up the rest from reference TRBV19 and TRBJ1-5 gives the full variable domain: DGGITQSPKYLFRKEGQNVTLSCEQNLNHDAMYWYRQDPGQGLRLIYYSQIVNDFQKGDIAEGYSVSREKKESFPLTVTSAQKNPTAFYLCASRPRDRGYSNQPQHFGDGTRLSIL.

The CDR3 nucleotides are TGTGCCAGCAGCCTTTCCCCGGCGGGGCTCACAGATACGCAGTATTTT. Translation gives CASSLSPAGLTDTQYF. The chain links TRBV7-3 to TRBJ2-3; the D gene is possibly TRBD2 (6 bases). The V and J ends lost 5 bases and 2 bases respectively, with 17 bases between them. The CDR3 is made up of 16 amino acids. Per the germline V gene, CDR1 is SGHTA and CDR2 is FQGTGA.

V is TRBV20-1 and J is TRBJ1-4; TRBD1 is a possible D gene (5 bases). Germline V lookup: CDR1 DFQATT, CDR2 SNEGSKA (reference sequence). This CDR3 is built from 10 residues. Trimming stripped 6 bases from V and 7 bases from J, with 6 bases between. The CDR3 here is CSAGGEKLFF. The DNA of the CDR3 is TGCAGTGCGGGGGGTGAAAAACTGTTTTTT.

The chain is built from TRBV6-6 and TRBJ1-6; 7 bases agree with TRBD1. V dropped 7 bases and J dropped 5; count of bases not matched to a gene: 8. Germline loops: CDR1 MNHNY, CDR2 SVGAGI (reference sequence). The CDR3 has 15 amino acids. For the CDR3, the DNA is TGTGCCAGCAACGTGAGACAGGGTAATAATTCACCCCTCCACTTT. It specifies CASNVRQGNNSPLHF.

The J gene is TRBJ2-7, the V gene TRBV15; 14 bases agree with TRBD2. Per the germline V gene, CDR1 is LNHNV and CDR2 is YYDKDF (reference sequence). J gave up 6 bases and V 1 base, and 8 bases lay outside the gene matches. There are 17 residues in the CDR3. CDR3 bases: TGTGCCACCAGCAGAGGCGGGACTAGCGGGAGAGATCCCGAGCAGTACTTC. It specifies CATSRGGTSGRDPEQYF.

The chain employs TRBV6-6 and TRBJ2-5, with TRBD2 matching 7 bases. Trimming took 7 bases from V and 5 from J; bases not matched to a gene: 13. Looked up from germline, CDR1 is MNHNY and CDR2 is SVGAGI (reference sequence). This CDR3 comprises 15 residues. The DNA of the CDR3 is TGTGCCAGCACCGAGAGGGAGGGAGCTTCCGAGACCCAGTACTTC. Its protein product is CASTEREGASETQYF.

This clone was recorded once. An end of the junction differs from the germline gene, which may be a read error. The chain carries TRBV9 and TRBJ2-1, with TRBD2 matching over 9 bases. Germline V gives CDR1 SGDLS, CDR2 YYNGEE. The CDR3 has 16 residues. This CDR3 reads CASTVGAGGPYNEQFF. CDR3 nucleotide sequence: TGTGCCAGCACCGTAGGAGCGGGAGGCCCCTACAATGAGCAGTTCTTC.

There are many counts of this clone. DNA of the CDR3: TGCGCCAGCAGCCACCTGGACATGGGGTTTGGTGGCAATCAGCCCCAGCATTTT. It translates to CASSHLDMGFGGNQPQHF. The chain couples TRBV4-1 to TRBJ1-5; maybe TRBD1 (5 bases). This CDR3 region has 18 residues. Germline V lookup: CDR1 MGHRA, CDR2 YSYEKL. The germline V and J ends were trimmed by 3 bases and 2 bases, with 20 bases remaining between them.

The chain carries TRBV11-1 and TRBJ2-7; 13 nucleotides agree with TRBD2. Trimming cost V 4 bases and J 3 bases; bases outside gene matches: 6. Germline CDR1 reads SGHAT; CDR2 reads FQDESV (reference sequence). The length of the CDR3 is 16 residues. The CDR3 DNA reads as TGTGCCAGCAGCTCGGGACTAGCGGGATCTCACTACGAGCAGTACTTC. As protein: CASSSGLAGSHYEQYF.

The rearrangement links TRBV28 to TRBJ2-5; 7 bases align to TRBD2. There are 17 residues in the CDR3. The germline gives CDR1 MDHEN, CDR2 SYDVKM. Trimming cost V 4 bases and J 2 bases; bases outside gene matches: 13. DNA of the CDR3: TGTGCCAGCAGTTCTTCATTCGTGGGGGAGGGACAAGAGACCCAGTACTTC. Protein product: CASSSSFVGEGQETQYF.

This chain links TRBV4-1 with TRBJ1-5; the match to TRBD1 covers 7 bases. The germline V gene has CDR1 MGHRA and CDR2 YSYEKL. With V trimmed by 0 bases and J by 0 bases, 8 bases remained unmatched. The length of the CDR3 is 18 residues. The CDR3 DNA follows: TGCGCCAGCAGCCAAGACCCCGGGACAGCTAATAGCAATCAGCCCCAGCATTTT. It is translated as CASSQDPGTANSNQPQHF.

The V and J genes are TRBV5-1 and TRBJ2-1; 7 bases align to TRBD1. Trimming removed 5 bases from V and 4 bases from J; junction bases left unmatched: 21. The germline V gene has CDR1 SGHRS and CDR2 YFSETQ. The CDR3 has 19 amino acids. The CDR3 DNA reads TGCGCCAGCAGTTCCCCGGGACAGACTCCACTAAGGGGGTACAATGAGCAGTTCTTC. This translates into CASSSPGQTPLRGYNEQFF.

This rearrangement joins TRBV9 to TRBJ1-2, with TRBD1 matching over 8 bases. This CDR3 contains 14 residues. CDR1 is SGDLS and CDR2 is YYNGEE in the germline V gene. J gave up 3 bases and V 3 bases, and 4 bases lay outside the gene matches. This CDR3 reads CASSAPGGDYGYTF. The CDR3 DNA reads TGTGCCAGCAGCGCCCCAGGGGGCGACTATGGCTACACCTTC.